This TCR beta chain comes out of a study of preoperative IRX-2 immunotherapy in early breast cancer. Only in-frame clones appear in the TCRdb table, and some are missing; sequencing was by immunoSEQ multiplex PCR. The sample carries around 30,000 clones, roughly four fifths recorded once. CDR3 length: 14 amino acids. CDR1 is KGHSH, CDR2 LQKENI, per germline. V lost 5 bases and J 4 bases, leaving 14 bases between the germline ends. The sample's treatment: preoperative locoregional IRX-2 cytokine immunotherapy. Patients received preoperative, locoregional IRX-2 cytokine immunotherapy in a phase Ib study.

J is TRBJ2-5 and V is TRBV18; tentatively, D is TRBD1 (6 bases). The TCR sequence derives from a human donor with breast cancer. The sample here was lymph node tissue, taken from a patient treated with IRX-2 immunotherapy. The CDR3 DNA is TGTGCCAGCTCATCGGACAGTTGGGGAGAGACCCAGTACTTC. Protein: CASSSDSWGETQYF.